These 18 T cell receptor beta chains originate from one sample sequenced in a study of blood T cell repertoires in COVID-19. Repertoires were generated with immunoSEQ multiplex PCR, while TCRdb's copy carries only in-frame clones and drops some. The sample has just under 350,000 clones, under 95% seen once. Sequences were obtained from peripheral blood. The receptors originated from a woman between 18 and 29 years old who had recovered from COVID-19.

This chain joins TRBV19 and TRBJ1-2, with 9 bases identical to TRBD1. With 5 bases clipped from V and 5 bases from J, the junction kept 6 bases outside the gene matches. This CDR3 region has 14 residues. CDR1 is LNHDA, CDR2 SQIVND, per germline (reference sequence). CDR3 coding DNA: TGTGCCAGTAGTGGCCCGGGACAGGGATATGGCTACACCTTC. It encodes CASSGPGQGYGYTF. Drawing the rest from reference TRBV19 and TRBJ1-2, the complete variable domain is DGGITQSPKYLFRKEGQNVTLSCEQNLNHDAMYWYRQDPGQGLRLIYYSQIVNDFQKGDIAEGYSVSREKKESFPLTVTSAQKNPTAFYLCASSGPGQGYGYTFGSGTRLTVV.

The CDR3, as DNA: TGCGCCAGCAGCTTCGCGGGACAGGGGATCTCTAAAAGCTCCTACAATGAGCAGTTCTTC. This gives the protein CASSFAGQGISKSSYNEQFF. The genes are TRBV5-1 and TRBJ2-1, with TRBD1 identical over 10 bases. From germline, CDR1 is SGHRS and CDR2 YFSETQ. This CDR3 is built from 20 residues. J lost 0 bases, V lost 2 bases, and 14 bases had no gene match.

This clone came up once. The V and J genes are TRBV5-4 and TRBJ2-4; 10 bases map to TRBD1. CDR3 length: 17 amino acids. CDR1 is SGHNT, CDR2 YYREEE, per germline (reference sequence). The V segment lost 2 bases and the J segment 1 base; nucleotides outside the gene matches: 6. The CDR3 sequence: CASSFMTGGAAKNIQYF. The CDR3 coding sequence is TGTGCCAGCAGCTTCATGACAGGGGGCGCGGCCAAAAACATTCAGTACTTC.

This clone was detected only once. The rearrangement uses TRBV11-3 and TRBJ2-1; perhaps TRBD2 as D (6 bases). Germline lookup yields CDR1 SGHNT and CDR2 YENEEA. Deletions cut 5 bases from V and 0 bases from J, with 14 bases between. The CDR3 has 16 amino acids. The CDR3 sequence: CASSPLAVSSYNEQFF. CDR3 sequence (DNA): TGTGCCAGCAGCCCCTTAGCGGTGAGCTCCTACAATGAGCAGTTCTTC.

This clone was counted a few times. The chain couples TRBV6-1 to TRBJ2-3; possibly TRBD1 for D (6 bases). CDR1 is MNHNS and CDR2 is SASEGT in the germline V gene. V was trimmed by 2 bases and J by 4 bases, leaving 13 bases between them. This CDR3 comprises 15 residues. The CDR3 DNA sequence: TGTGCCAGCAGTGAAATTGTAGGGGGTCCAGATACGCAGTATTTT. This sequence encodes CASSEIVGGPDTQYF.

The V gene is TRBV27, the J gene TRBJ1-1; possible D gene TRBD1, 6 bases. This CDR3 has 18 residues. CDR1 MNHEY and CDR2 SMNVEV come from the germline V gene (reference sequence). The V end lost 4 bases, the J end lost 0 bases, and 21 bases lay between the germline ends. The CDR3 DNA reads as TGTGCCAGCAGTTCCAGGGGATTGGCAGCTCCGATGAACACTGAAGCTTTCTTT. Amino acid sequence: CASSSRGLAAPMNTEAFF.

The rearrangement uses TRBV6-2 or TRBV6-3 and TRBJ1-1, with TRBD1 as a possible D gene (5 bases). The CDR3 is 17 residues long. Germline loops: CDR1 MNHEY, CDR2 SVGEGT. V lost 2 bases and J 6 bases, leaving 22 bases between the germline ends. The CDR3 reads CASSYLTNAGVLSEAFF. The CDR3 nucleotides are TGTGCCAGCAGTTACCTGACCAACGCGGGGGTCCTGTCTGAAGCTTTCTTT.

The chain carries TRBV7-2 and TRBJ1-2; perhaps TRBD1 as D (5 bases). This CDR3 comprises 15 residues. The V gene lost 4 bases and the J gene lost 5 bases, with 17 bases spanning the gap. The V gene's germline CDR1 is SGHTA and CDR2 FQGNSA. The CDR3 region has the DNA TGTGCCAGCAGCTCGCGGGACGGAATGTTATATGGCTACACCTTC. Translating it yields CASSSRDGMLYGYTF.

This clone came up once. The rearrangement uses TRBV10-3 and TRBJ2-3; 7 bases are shared with TRBD2. Germline V gives CDR1 ENHRY, CDR2 SYGVKD. The CDR3 loop spans 15 amino acids. V was pared by 2 bases and J by 4 bases, with 6 bases of the junction left unmatched. CDR3 sequence: CAISEGGSAADTQYF. The CDR3 region has the DNA TGTGCCATCAGTGAGGGCGGGAGTGCTGCAGATACGCAGTATTTT.

The rearrangement links TRBV6-6 to TRBJ2-1, with a tentative D call TRBD1 (7 bases). Germline V gene lookup returns CDR1 MNHNY and CDR2 SVGAGI (reference sequence). V lost 4 bases to trimming and J lost 8 bases, with 18 bases between them. This CDR3 is built from 15 residues. In nucleotides, the CDR3 is TGTGCCAGCAGTTCCCCTAGGACAGGCGGGGATGAGCAGTTCTTC. Its protein product is CASSSPRTGGDEQFF.

The chain carries TRBV27 and TRBJ1-5; D not resolved. V lost 2 bases to trimming and J lost 1 base, with 9 bases between them. The CDR3 covers 15 residues. The germline CDR1 and CDR2 sequences are MNHEY and SMNVEV (reference sequence). DNA for the CDR3: TGTGCCAGCAGTTTAGGAGGAGAGAGCAATCAGCCCCAGCATTTT. Protein product: CASSLGGESNQPQHF.

The chain combines TRBV9 with TRBJ2-1; 11 nucleotides line up with TRBD2. This CDR3 is 17 amino acids long. After removal of 0 bases from V and 10 bases from J, the junction contained 12 bases not matched to a gene. Germline CDR1 reads SGDLS; CDR2 reads YYNGEE. The CDR3 spells CASSVAGVGLAVSEQFF. The CDR3 DNA sequence: TGTGCCAGCAGCGTAGCGGGGGTGGGACTAGCGGTTTCCGAGCAGTTCTTC.

The rearrangement links TRBV6-2 or TRBV6-3 to TRBJ1-1; D is ambiguous. The V and J ends lost 4 bases and 10 bases respectively, with 10 bases between them. The CDR3 runs 11 residues. Looked up from germline, CDR1 is MNHEY and CDR2 is SVGEGT. CDR3 in amino acids: CASSSGIGAFF. CDR3 coding DNA: TGTGCCAGCAGTTCCGGGATCGGAGCTTTCTTT.

This clone was counted only a few times. The chain uses TRBV6-2 or TRBV6-3 and TRBJ2-7; 7 bases fit TRBD1. Germline V gives CDR1 MNHEY, CDR2 SVGEGT. V was pared by 3 bases and J by 2 bases, with 13 bases of the junction left unmatched. The CDR3 consists of 17 residues. The CDR3 spells CASSYTTGTELAYEQYV. The DNA of the CDR3 is TGTGCCAGCAGTTATACGACCGGGACAGAGTTGGCCTACGAGCAGTACGTC.

This chain joins TRBV7-8 and TRBJ2-3; weak D call: TRBD2 (6 bases). The CDR3 consists of 18 residues. Trimming left V 0 bases short and J 1 base short, with 17 bases between. Per the germline V gene, CDR1 is SGHVS and CDR2 is FQNEAQ. The CDR3, as DNA: TGTGCCAGCAGCTTAGCACGTTTTAGCGGTTTCCGCACAGATACGCAGTATTTT. The encoded protein is CASSLARFSGFRTDTQYF.

V is TRBV6-2 or TRBV6-3 and J is TRBJ2-1; 8 bases align to TRBD1. V shed 5 bases, J shed 6 bases, and the junction held 6 bases outside the gene matches. Germline V gene sequence: CDR1 MNHEY, CDR2 SVGEGT. This CDR3 region has 14 residues. The CDR3 sequence: CASSRGGQGNEQFF. In nucleotides, the CDR3 is TGTGCCAGCAGTCGCGGTGGACAGGGCAATGAGCAGTTCTTC.

The chain carries TRBV9 and TRBJ1-4; TRBD1 matches 7 bases. The CDR3 length is 13 residues. Germline values: CDR1 SGDLS, CDR2 YYNGEE. V dropped 4 bases and J dropped 8; count of bases not matched to a gene: 5. In nucleotides, the CDR3 is TGTGCCAGCAGCCCCCGACAGGGCGAAAAACTGTTTTTT. This encodes CASSPRQGEKLFF.

This clone was found once. The V call is TRBV19, the J call TRBJ2-3; tentatively, D is TRBD1 (5 bases). Germline CDR1 LNHDA, CDR2 SQIVND (reference sequence). The CDR3 covers 14 residues. V lost 6 bases and J lost 3, with 13 bases in between. This CDR3 reads CASSPMGRTDTQYF. CDR3 bases: TGTGCCAGTAGCCCAATGGGGCGGACAGATACGCAGTATTTT. Full variable domain (outside the CDR3, taken from reference TRBV19 and TRBJ2-3): DGGITQSPKYLFRKEGQNVTLSCEQNLNHDAMYWYRQDPGQGLRLIYYSQIVNDFQKGDIAEGYSVSREKKESFPLTVTSAQKNPTAFYLCASSPMGRTDTQYFGPGTRLTVL.